The present entry profiles one T cell receptor beta chain with its context. The data were taken from a study of breast tumors, draining lymph nodes, adjacent tissues. Breast cancer patients provided tissue from their axillary draining lymph nodes. V lost 5 bases to trimming and J lost 5 bases, with 10 bases between them. The CDR3 totals 13 residues. Per germline, CDR1 MNHEY and CDR2 SMNVEV (reference sequence). TCRdb recomputed calls from the multiplex PCR reads with MiXCR, one row per CDR3 protein. Of over 150,000 distinct CDR3 sequences listed, about 30% are singletons. The source material was axillary lymph node tissue. This clonotype originated in a female donor with breast cancer. Some clones in this sample may be carry-over from other donors' samples. The chain employs TRBV27 and TRBJ1-5; maybe TRBD1 (5 bases). The DNA of the CDR3 is TGTGCCAGCAGTCCCTCGGGGCATCAGCCCCAGCATTTT. Protein product: CASSPSGHQPQHF.